The rows below give T cell receptor beta chains drawn from one sample of a study of CD8 T cells in Susac syndrome. TCRdb ran MiXCR on the immunoSEQ multiplex PCR reads and lists one entry per CDR3 protein. The table lists 200,000 to 250,000 distinct CDR3 sequences, nearly 97% of them singletons. What was sequenced was CD4+ T cells from PBMCs. These receptor sequences come from a human donor with multiple sclerosis. The CDR3 runs from the conserved cysteine through the conserved F or W. D genes are given only for firm matches. Clone size, where shown, is once, few, many, or a class for clones that have expanded.

TRBJ1-5	TRBV5-1	.	.	TGCGCCAGCAGCTTGGAGCCTGAGGGGGATCAGCCCCAGCATTTT	CASSLEPEGDQPQHF
TRBJ1-2	TRBV29-1	.	.	TGCAGCGGTGGGGGGGCCTATGGCTACACCTTC	CSGGGAYGYTF
TRBJ2-4	TRBV7-9	.	.	TGTGCCAGCAGCTTAGCGGCCGGGGGAAACATTCAGTACTTC	CASSLAAGGNIQYF
TRBJ2-3	TRBV2	.	.	TGTGCCAGCCTAAGGGAGACTCGAGATACGCAGTATTTT	CASLRETRDTQYF
TRBJ2-1	TRBV5-6	.	.	TGTGCCAGCAGCCTCACTAGTAGCTCCTACAATGAGCAGTTCTTC	CASSLTSSSYNEQFF
TRBJ2-1	TRBV11-2	.	TRBD2	TGTGCCAGCAGCCTGAGCGGGGGGGGTGGTTACAATGAGCAGTTCTTC	CASSLSGGGGYNEQFF
TRBJ1-1	TRBV29-1	.	.	TGCAGCGTTGGGGGCGGGGGCGGTCGACTGAACACTGAAGCTTTCTTT	CSVGGGGGRLNTEAFF
TRBJ2-3	TRBV5-1	.	.	TGCGCCAGCAGGAGTTCAGATACGCAGTATTTT	CASRSSDTQYF
TRBJ1-6	TRBV15	.	.	TGTGCCACCAGCAGAGATCAGGAGCGGGGGGCGCTTAATTCACCCCTCCACTTT	CATSRDQERGALNSPLHF
TRBJ2-5	TRBV7-2	.	.	TGTGCCAGCAGCTTAGGTTTGATGGGGGAGACCCAGTACTTC	CASSLGLMGETQYF
TRBJ1-1	TRBV2	.	.	TGTGCCAGCAGGAAGGACTGGAACACTGAAGCTTTCTTT	CASRKDWNTEAFF
TRBJ2-1	TRBV29-1	.	.	TGCAGCGCCGGGGGCAGGAGACACTACAATGAGCAGTTCTTC	CSAGGRRHYNEQFF
TRBJ2-7	TRBV18	once	TRBD2	TGTGCCAGCTCACCACCGGGACTAGCGGGGGCCTACGAGCAGTACTTC	CASSPPGLAGAYEQYF
TRBJ1-1	TRBV29-1	.	.	TGCAGCGTTGCGTACACGGACACTGAAGCTTTCTTT	CSVAYTDTEAFF
TRBJ2-7	TRBV7-9	.	.	TGTGCCAGCAGCTTAGAGTACGAGCAGTACTTC	CASSLEYEQYF
TRBJ2-1	TRBV15	.	TRBD2	TGTGCCACCAGCCTCGGACTAGCGGGAGGGGATGAGCAGTTCTTC	CATSLGLAGGDEQFF
TRBJ1-2	TRBV29-1	.	.	TGCAGCGTTGGAACAGTCTATGGCTACACCTTC	CSVGTVYGYTF
TRBJ1-1	TRBV5-1	once	.	TGCGCCAGCGGAGAGACAGGCGGCACCTCTGAAGCTTTCTTT	CASGETGGTSEAFF
TRBJ2-2	TRBV20-1	.	.	TGCAGTGCTAGAGATCCAAGGGCCGGGGAGCTGTTTTTT	CSARDPRAGELFF
TRBJ2-1	TRBV7-2	once	.	TGTGCCAGCAGCTTAAACGTAGAGCAGTTCTTC	CASSLNVEQFF
TRBJ2-6	TRBV14	.	.	TGTGCCAGCAGCCCCCTCCCCGGGGCCAACGTCCTGACTTTC	CASSPLPGANVLTF
TRBJ2-3	TRBV3-1	.	TRBD2	TGTGCCAGCAACCCCTTTGGCGGGGGGACAGATACGCAGTATTTT	CASNPFGGGTDTQYF
TRBJ2-6	TRBV28	.	.	TGTGCCAGCATTACACAGGCTCCTGGGGCCAACGTCCTGACTTTC	CASITQAPGANVLTF
TRBJ1-5	TRBV19	.	TRBD1	TGTGCCAGTAGTATCCGTAGACAGGGGGCAAGCGGAAATCAGCCCCAGCATTTT	CASSIRRQGASGNQPQHF
TRBJ2-7	TRBV5-1	.	.	TGCGCCAGCAGCTTGGTAGCTGGAGCCTACGAGCAGTACTTC	CASSLVAGAYEQYF
TRBJ1-5	TRBV20-1	.	.	TGCAGTGCTACCCGCGACGGGGAGACGCCTCAGCCCCAGCATTTT	CSATRDGETPQPQHF
TRBJ1-5	TRBV27	.	.	TGTGCCCCAGGCAATCAGCCCCAGCATTTT	CAPGNQPQHF
TRBJ2-7	TRBV3-1	.	.	TGTGCCAGCAGCCAAGACCACAGGGTCCACGAGCAGTACTTC	CASSQDHRVHEQYF
TRBJ2-5	TRBV20-1	.	TRBD2	TGCAGTGCTTCCTGGGGCGCGGGAGCCCAGTACTTC	CSASWGAGAQYF
TRBJ2-3	TRBV3-1	.	.	TGTGCCAGCAGCCAAGGAGTAGGTCGTGCTAGCACAGATACGCAGTATTTT	CASSQGVGRASTDTQYF
TRBJ2-7	TRBV2	.	.	TGTGCCAGCAGTCCCGGGTTTGGCGAGCAGTACTTC	CASSPGFGEQYF
TRBJ2-5	TRBV7-2	.	.	TGTGCCAGCAGTTACGCGGGACGGCTTCAAGAGACCCAGTACTTC	CASSYAGRLQETQYF
TRBJ2-6	TRBV9	.	.	TGTGCCAGCAGCGCGGACTGGACCTCTGGGGCCAACGTCCTGACTTTC	CASSADWTSGANVLTF
TRBJ1-6	TRBV7-8	.	TRBD1	TGTGCCAGCAGCCCCCAGACAGGGAGAAATTCACCCCTCCACTTT	CASSPQTGRNSPLHF
TRBJ2-2	TRBV7-3	.	TRBD2	TGTGCCAGCAGCTCCACCAGCGGGGCGAACACCGGGGAGCTGTTTTTT	CASSSTSGANTGELFF
TRBJ1-1	TRBV20-1	.	.	TGCAGTGCTAGGAAAACAGGGAATGCTTTCTTT	CSARKTGNAFF
TRBJ1-2	TRBV2	.	.	TGTGCCAGCAGCTACGACGGGGGAGGTAATGGCTACACCTTC	CASSYDGGGNGYTF
TRBJ1-3	TRBV9	.	.	TGTGCCAGCAGCTCTCCACCTGGAAACACCATATATTTT	CASSSPPGNTIYF
TRBJ1-6	TRBV5-4	.	.	TGTGCCAGCAGGAAAGGGCCCAGTTATAATTCACCCCTCCACTTT	CASRKGPSYNSPLHF
TRBJ1-2	TRBV7-9	.	.	TGTGCCAGCAGCGCCGGGACTCAACCCAAATCCTACTTC	CASSAGTQPKSYF
TRBJ2-1	TRBV9	.	TRBD2	TGTGCCAGCAGCGTAGGGACTAGGAGGAATGAGCAGTTCTTC	CASSVGTRRNEQFF
TRBJ2-1	TRBV20-1	.	TRBD2	TGCAGTGCTAGAGATGCGGCGGGAGTGGGCAATGAGCAGTTCTTC	CSARDAAGVGNEQFF
TRBJ2-7	TRBV6-1	.	.	TGTGCCAGCAGTGAATCTCTGGGGGGCAGGGGTGAGCAGTACTTC	CASSESLGGRGEQYF
TRBJ1-1	TRBV3-1	once	.	TGTGCCAGCAGCCCGTCCCCCCCGGAAGCTTTCTTT	CASSPSPPEAFF
TRBJ2-1	TRBV6-4	.	TRBD2	TGTGCCAGCAGTGACTCAGGGGTAGCGGGACACAATGAGCAGTTCTTC	CASSDSGVAGHNEQFF
TRBJ2-1	TRBV14	.	.	TGTGCCAGCAGCCAAGTGAGGGTAGAGCAGTTCTTC	CASSQVRVEQFF
TRBJ2-7	TRBV6-2/TRBV6-3	.	.	TGTGCCAGCAGTTACCGGTGGCAGACCTACGAGCAGTACTTC	CASSYRWQTYEQYF
TRBJ2-7	TRBV18	.	.	TGTGCCAGCTCACCAAATGGCTACGAGCAGTACTTC	CASSPNGYEQYF
TRBJ2-1	TRBV2	.	TRBD1	TGTGCCAGCATAGGGACAGCCAACAATGAGCAGTTCTTC	CASIGTANNEQFF
TRBJ1-1	TRBV12-3/TRBV12-4	.	TRBD1	TGTGCCAGCAGTCCATCGACAGGGCCGGGTACTGAAGCTTTCTTT	CASSPSTGPGTEAFF
TRBJ2-3	TRBV29-1	.	TRBD2	TGCAGCGTTGAGGCGGGGGGGCAGCAGACGCAGTATTTT	CSVEAGGQQTQYF
TRBJ2-5	TRBV5-1	once	.	TGCGCCAGCAGCTTGGGGTCCCAAAGCAAAGAGACCCAGTACTTC	CASSLGSQSKETQYF